Below are 6 T cell receptor beta chains sequenced from a single sample in a study of control samples from healthy donors and cancer patients. Here immunoSEQ multiplex PCR was the method, and the copy in TCRdb shows in-frame clones only, minus some. This repertoire shows approximately 120,000 clones, more than 85% found once; its top ten account for 15% to 20%. Sequencing was done on a sample of blood. These TCRs come from a woman aged 50 to 65 in good health.

For the CDR3, the DNA is TGTGCCAGCAGCGGCGGACAGGGGGAGTTCTTC. The encoded protein is CASSGGQGEFF. The rearrangement joins TRBV11-2 to TRBJ2-1, with 10 bases aligning to TRBD1. V was clipped by 5 bases and J by 14 bases; unmatched bases: 3. Germline V gene sequence: CDR1 SGHAT, CDR2 FQNNGV. The CDR3 consists of 11 residues. Using reference TRBV11-2 and TRBJ2-1 for the parts outside the CDR3, the full variable domain is EAGVAQSPRYKIIEKRQSVAFWCNPISGHATLYWYQQILGQGPKLLIQFQNNGVVDDSQLPKDRFSAERLKGVDSTLKIQPAKLEDSAVYLCASSGGQGEFFGPGTRLTVL.

The chain has TRBV29-1 and TRBJ2-1; D is possibly TRBD2 (6 bases). The V gene's germline CDR1 is SQVTM and CDR2 ANQGSEA. CDR3 length: 14 amino acids. Trimming removed 0 bases at V and 1 base at J, with 7 bases between. The CDR3 loop is CSVEEGGSYNEQFF. CDR3 nucleotides: TGCAGCGTTGAAGAGGGGGGTTCCTACAATGAGCAGTTCTTC.

This sequence joins TRBV11-2 and TRBJ2-7; D is tentatively TRBD1 or TRBD2 (5 bases each). V lost 7 bases and J 2 bases, leaving 30 bases between the germline ends. Germline V gene data show CDR1 as SGHAT and CDR2 as FQNNGV. The CDR3 extends over 19 amino acids. DNA of the CDR3: TGTGCCAGCAACTCGAGGGGCGGCCCCCGGCAGCTTCCGCCCTACGAGCAGTACTTC. This translates into CASNSRGGPRQLPPYEQYF.

The DNA of the CDR3 is TGTGCCAGCAGCGTAGTCGGCGGGAGGGCCGATGATACGCAGTATTTT. Its protein product is CASSVVGGRADDTQYF. V is TRBV9 and J is TRBJ2-3, with 9 nucleotides matching TRBD2. Germline loops: CDR1 SGDLS, CDR2 YYNGEE. CDR3 length equals 16 residues. Losses at the gene ends were 0 bases for V and 6 bases for J; bases not matched to a gene: 8. The entire variable domain, with the rest obtained from reference TRBV9 and TRBJ2-3, is as follows: DSGVTQTPKHLITATGQRVTLRCSPRSGDLSVYWYQQSLDQGLQFLIQYYNGEERAKGNILERFSAQQFPDLHSELNLSSLELGDSALYFCASSVVGGRADDTQYFGPGTRLTVL.

This clone was seen only a few times. This chain links TRBV3-1 (or the pseudogene TRBV3-2) with TRBJ2-2; 10 nucleotides line up with TRBD2. Looked up from germline, CDR1 is LGHDT and CDR2 is YNNKEL (reference sequence). The CDR3 runs 15 residues. Unmatched junction bases numbered 1, after V lost 2 bases and J lost 4 bases. CDR3 amino acids: CASSQSGGGTGELFF. CDR3 bases: TGTGCCAGCAGCCAAAGCGGGGGGGGCACCGGGGAGCTGTTTTTT.

This chain joins TRBV11-2 and TRBJ1-4; unclear D gene. The CDR3 runs 16 residues. V lost 4 bases and J lost 0, with 12 bases in between. The germline V gene has CDR1 SGHAT and CDR2 FQNNGV. In DNA, the CDR3 is TGTGCCAGCAGCTCCCTCCCTGGAGCAACTAATGAAAAACTGTTTTTT. Translated, it gives CASSSLPGATNEKLFF.